The text below deals with one TCR beta chain. Antigen unknown. The PCR was carried out with 60 Vbeta primers and 13 Jbeta primers. Original processing methods: A follow-up analysis tallied about 88 million unique TCR beta chains, approximately 11 million shared. Repertoires were generated with immunoSEQ multiplex PCR, while TCRdb's copy carries only in-frame clones and drops some. V, J and clone size are taken as reported in that table, and D and trimming were inferred from the DNA itself. Of 160,000 or so clones listed, roughly four fifths are singletons. The CDR3 contains 14 residues. Germline CDR1 reads MNHEY; CDR2 reads SVGAGI. V lost 5 bases and J 0 bases, leaving 11 bases between the germline ends. This entry comes from a study of cytomegalovirus exposure and HLA in healthy donors. Study findings and constraints: Certain indistinguishable V segments, among them TRBV6-2 and TRBV6-3, were excluded.

Sequenced: PBMCs. This rearrangement joins TRBV6-5 to TRBJ2-7; tentative D call: TRBD2 (6 bases). The sequence came from a woman in her thirties or forties in good health and CMV-seronegative. The CDR3 loop reads CASSARESSYEQYF. Here the CDR3 DNA reads TGTGCCAGCAGTGCCCGGGAGTCCTCCTACGAGCAGTACTTC.